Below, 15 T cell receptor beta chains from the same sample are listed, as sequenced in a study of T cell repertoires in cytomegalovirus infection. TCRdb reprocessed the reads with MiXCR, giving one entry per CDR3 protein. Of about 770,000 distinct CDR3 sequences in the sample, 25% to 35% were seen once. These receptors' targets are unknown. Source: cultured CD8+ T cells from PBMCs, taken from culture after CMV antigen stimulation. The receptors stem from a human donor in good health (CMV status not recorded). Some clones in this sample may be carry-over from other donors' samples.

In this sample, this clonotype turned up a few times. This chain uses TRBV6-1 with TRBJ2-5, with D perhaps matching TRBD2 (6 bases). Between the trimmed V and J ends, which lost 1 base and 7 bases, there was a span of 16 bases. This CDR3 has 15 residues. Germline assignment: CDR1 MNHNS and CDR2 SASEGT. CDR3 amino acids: CASSEGFGGSWTQYF. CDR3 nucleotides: TGTGCCAGCAGTGAAGGGTTCGGGGGTTCTTGGACCCAGTACTTC.

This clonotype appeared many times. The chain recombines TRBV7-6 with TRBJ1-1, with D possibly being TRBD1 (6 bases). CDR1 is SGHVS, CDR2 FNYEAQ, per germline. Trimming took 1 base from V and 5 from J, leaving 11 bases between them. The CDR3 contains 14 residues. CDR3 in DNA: TGTGCCAGCAGCTTAGGGGGGGCGCAGACTGAAGCTTTCTTT. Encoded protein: CASSLGGAQTEAFF. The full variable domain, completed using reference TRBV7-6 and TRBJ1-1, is GAGVSQSPRYKVTKRGQDVALRCDPISGHVSLYWYRQALGQGPEFLTYFNYEAQQDKSGLPNDRFSAERPEGSISTLTIQRTEQRDSAMYRCASSLGGAQTEAFFGQGTRLTVV.

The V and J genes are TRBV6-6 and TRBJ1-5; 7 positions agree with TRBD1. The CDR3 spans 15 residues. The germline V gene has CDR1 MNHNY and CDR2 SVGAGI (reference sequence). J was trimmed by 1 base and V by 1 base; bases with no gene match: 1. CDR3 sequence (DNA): TGTGCCAGCAGTTACTGGGGACAGAGCAATCAGCCCCAGCATTTT. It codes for CASSYWGQSNQPQHF.

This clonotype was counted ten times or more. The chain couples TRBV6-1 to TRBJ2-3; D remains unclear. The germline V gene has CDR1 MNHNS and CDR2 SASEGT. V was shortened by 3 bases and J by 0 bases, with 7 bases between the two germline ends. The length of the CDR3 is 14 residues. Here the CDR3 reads CASSDLGSTDTQYF. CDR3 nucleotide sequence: TGTGCCAGCAGTGATTTGGGGAGCACAGATACGCAGTATTTT.

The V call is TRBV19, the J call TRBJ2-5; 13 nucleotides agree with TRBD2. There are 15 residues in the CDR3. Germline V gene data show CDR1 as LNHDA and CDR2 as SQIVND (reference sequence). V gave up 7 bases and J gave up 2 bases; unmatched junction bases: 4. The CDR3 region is CASTLGLAGQETQYF. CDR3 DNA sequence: TGTGCCAGTACATTGGGACTAGCGGGACAAGAGACCCAGTACTTC.

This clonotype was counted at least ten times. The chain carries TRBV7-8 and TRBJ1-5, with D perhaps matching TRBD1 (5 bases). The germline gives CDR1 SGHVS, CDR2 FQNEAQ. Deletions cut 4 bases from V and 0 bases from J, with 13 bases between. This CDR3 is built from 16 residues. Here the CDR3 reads CASSYFGGSSNQPQHF. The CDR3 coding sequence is TGTGCCAGCAGCTACTTCGGGGGAAGTAGCAATCAGCCCCAGCATTTT. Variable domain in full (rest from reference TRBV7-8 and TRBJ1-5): GAGVSQSPRYKVAKRGQDVALRCDPISGHVSLFWYQQALGQGPEFLTYFQNEAQLDKSGLPSDRFFAERPEGSVSTLKIQRTQQEDSAVYLCASSYFGGSSNQPQHFGDGTRLSIL.

CDR3 in amino acids: CASSQGLVDNSPLHF. The DNA for the CDR3 is TGCGCCAGCAGCCAAGGTTTGGTGGATAATTCACCCCTCCACTTT. The chain uses TRBV4-3 and TRBJ1-6; no definite D call. The CDR3 totals 15 residues. The germline V gene has CDR1 LGHNA and CDR2 YSLEER. V was cut by 1 base and J by 5 bases, with 9 bases left in between.

The CDR3 nucleotides are TGTGCCAGCAGCTTAGATGGGACTATCTTTCTAGAGACCCAGTACTTC. Translating gives CASSLDGTIFLETQYF. The chain has TRBV11-2 and TRBJ2-5, with 7 nucleotides matching TRBD2. Germline CDR1 is SGHAT and CDR2 is FQNNGV. The CDR3 is 16 amino acids. The V gene end was trimmed by 0 bases and the J gene end by 4 bases; junction bases not matched to a gene: 8.

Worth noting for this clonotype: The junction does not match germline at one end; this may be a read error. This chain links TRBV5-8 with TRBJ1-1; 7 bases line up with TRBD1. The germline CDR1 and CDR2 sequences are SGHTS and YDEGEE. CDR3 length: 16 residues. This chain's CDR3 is CASNLSRGLGITEAFF. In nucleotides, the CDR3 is TGTGCCAGCAACTTGTCAAGGGGGCTCGGGATCACTGAAGCTTTCTTT.

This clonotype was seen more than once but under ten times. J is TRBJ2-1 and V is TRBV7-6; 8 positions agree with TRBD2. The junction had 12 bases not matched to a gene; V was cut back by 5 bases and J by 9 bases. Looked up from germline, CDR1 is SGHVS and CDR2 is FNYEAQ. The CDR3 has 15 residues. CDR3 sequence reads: CASSGSGGGRVEQFF. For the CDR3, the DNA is TGTGCCAGCAGCGGGAGCGGGGGAGGCCGGGTTGAGCAGTTCTTC.

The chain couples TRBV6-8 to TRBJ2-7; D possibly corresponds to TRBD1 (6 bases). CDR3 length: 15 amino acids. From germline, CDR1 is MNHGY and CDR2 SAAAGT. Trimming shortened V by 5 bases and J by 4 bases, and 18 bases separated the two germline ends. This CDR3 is CASSRGTSAGYEQYF. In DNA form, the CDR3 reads TGTGCCAGCAGTCGTGGGACATCGGCAGGATACGAGCAGTACTTC.

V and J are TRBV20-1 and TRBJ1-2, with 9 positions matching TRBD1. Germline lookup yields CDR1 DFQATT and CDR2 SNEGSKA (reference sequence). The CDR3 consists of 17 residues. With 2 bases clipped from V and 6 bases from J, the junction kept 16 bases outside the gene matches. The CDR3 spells CSARRRDRAIFLDGYTF. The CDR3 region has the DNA TGCAGTGCTAGACGCCGGGACAGGGCCATTTTCTTGGATGGCTACACCTTC.

CDR3 coding DNA: TGCGCCAGCAGCCGCTCTGGGGGGGCCAACGTCCTGACTTTC. Its protein product is CASSRSGGANVLTF. The chain carries TRBV5-1 and TRBJ2-6; D unclear. Trimming stripped 4 bases from V and 4 bases from J, with 9 bases between. The germline V gene has CDR1 SGHRS and CDR2 YFSETQ. The CDR3 sequence is 14 residues long.

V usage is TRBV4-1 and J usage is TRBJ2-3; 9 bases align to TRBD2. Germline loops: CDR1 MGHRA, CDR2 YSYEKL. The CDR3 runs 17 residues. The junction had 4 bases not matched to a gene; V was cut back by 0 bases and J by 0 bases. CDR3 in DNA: TGCGCCAGCAGCCAAGAGCCAGCGGGGGGTAGCACAGATACGCAGTATTTT. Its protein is CASSQEPAGGSTDTQYF.

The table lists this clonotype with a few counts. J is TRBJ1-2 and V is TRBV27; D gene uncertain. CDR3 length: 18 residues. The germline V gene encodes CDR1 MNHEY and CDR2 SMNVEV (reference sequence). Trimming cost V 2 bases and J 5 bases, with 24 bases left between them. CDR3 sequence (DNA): TGTGCCAGCAGTTTAAGGGCGAGGGAATACAAAGACGCTTATGGCTACACCTTC. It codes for CASSLRAREYKDAYGYTF.